The rows below give T cell receptor beta chains drawn from one sample of a study of HIV-infected patients and healthy controls. TCRdb reanalysed the 5' RACE reads using MiXCR and keeps one entry per CDR3 protein. In the table there are several thousand distinct CDR3 sequences, around 8.2% of which are singletons. The sample was blood, taken before antiretroviral therapy. All receptors come from an adult with HIV infection. The donor label of this sample is uncertain. The CDR3 runs from the conserved cysteine through the conserved F or W. A D gene is named only where the DNA matches it firmly. Size values are once, few and many counts, or a class for expanded clones, and some rows have none.

D	size	V	J	CDR3	DNA
TRBD2	many	TRBV7-9	TRBJ2-5	CASSPYGTSGQETQYF	TGTGCCAGCAGCCCGTACGGGACTAGCGGACAAGAGACCCAGTACTTC
TRBD1	medium-sized	TRBV4-1	TRBJ1-2	CASSQADRGRNYGYTF	TGCGCCAGCAGCCAAGCCGACAGGGGGCGCAACTATGGCTACACCTTC
.	many	TRBV10-3	TRBJ2-4	CATSGQKNIQYF	TGTGCCACGTCCGGACAGAAAAACATTCAGTACTTC
.	many	TRBV29-1	TRBJ2-1	CSGGSGFTYNEQFF	TGCAGCGGGGGAAGCGGTTTTACCTACAATGAGCAGTTCTTC
.	.	TRBV5-1	TRBJ1-5	CASSPGEVSNQPQHF	TGCGCCAGCAGCCCGGGGGAGGTTAGCAATCAGCCCCAGCATTTT
TRBD1	many	TRBV10-1	TRBJ2-5	CASSDDRDSQETQYF	TGCGCCAGCAGTGACGACAGGGATTCCCAAGAGACCCAGTACTTC
.	many	TRBV3-1	TRBJ2-1	CASSQVGSPGGYNEQFF	TGTGCCAGCAGCCAGGTAGGAAGCCCTGGGGGCTACAATGAGCAGTTCTTC
.	.	TRBV13	TRBJ2-2	CASSRGVTGELFF	TGTGCCAGCAGCAGGGGAGTTACCGGGGAGCTGTTTTTT
TRBD1	many	TRBV4-1	TRBJ2-2	CASSGQGMDGELFF	TGCGCCAGCAGCGGACAGGGGATGGACGGGGAGCTGTTTTTT
.	many	TRBV5-1	TRBJ2-3	CASSWGGAGTDTQYF	TGCGCCAGCAGCTGGGGCGGGGCCGGGACAGATACGCAGTATTTT
.	.	TRBV3-1	TRBJ1-1	CASSQGTRGNTEAFF	TGTGCCAGCAGCCAAGGGACCCGGGGAAACACTGAAGCTTTCTTT
.	medium-sized	TRBV7-8	TRBJ1-1	CASSQGPNTEAFF	TGTGCCAGCAGCCAAGGGCCCAACACTGAAGCTTTCTTT
.	many	TRBV29-1	TRBJ2-5	CSVALKEETQYF	TGCAGCGTCGCTCTCAAAGAAGAGACCCAGTACTTC
TRBD2	many	TRBV4-2	TRBJ2-1	CASSQGLAGSPFLANEQFF	TGTGCCAGCAGCCAAGGACTAGCGGGGTCCCCTTTCCTCGCGAATGAGCAGTTCTTC
.	few	TRBV7-9	TRBJ2-3	CASTLGSGNTDTQYF	TGTGCCAGCACCCTCGGTTCGGGAAACACAGATACGCAGTATTTT
.	many	TRBV29-1	TRBJ2-3	CSVRSLADTQYF	TGCAGCGTTAGATCCTTGGCAGATACGCAGTATTTT
TRBD2	.	TRBV6-1	TRBJ2-7	CASSVPAGGSYEQYF	TGTGCCAGCAGTGTACCGGCGGGAGGATCCTACGAGCAGTACTTC
.	many	TRBV7-6	TRBJ2-3	CASSSSTDTQYF	TGTGCCAGCAGCTCCAGCACAGATACGCAGTATTTT
.	many	TRBV29-1	TRBJ1-1	CSVGQNKNTEAFF	TGCAGCGTTGGTCAGAACAAGAACACTGAAGCTTTCTTT
.	few	TRBV12-3/TRBV12-4	TRBJ1-6	CASTMDLAGSPLHF	TGTGCCAGCACCATGGACTTAGCGGGCTCACCCCTCCACTTT
TRBD2	many	TRBV7-9	TRBJ2-1	CASHELAGRPEQFF	TGTGCCAGCCACGAGCTAGCGGGTCGGCCAGAGCAGTTCTTC
TRBD1	many	TRBV20-1	TRBJ2-3	CSARDPFDRVTDTQYF	TGCAGTGCTAGAGATCCCTTCGACAGGGTCACAGATACGCAGTATTTT
.	many	TRBV3-1	TRBJ2-1	CASSRDPSSYNEQFF	TGTGCCAGCAGCAGGGACCCGAGCTCCTACAATGAGCAGTTCTTC
.	once	TRBV7-8	TRBJ1-5	CASSSVRSGDYSNQPQHF	TGTGCCAGCAGCTCGGTGCGATCAGGGGATTATAGCAATCAGCCCCAGCATTTT
.	many	TRBV28	TRBJ2-3	CASPGRAADTQYF	TGTGCTTCTCCTGGAAGGGCCGCAGATACGCAGTATTTT
.	many	TRBV29-1	TRBJ2-2	CSVGITGTGELFF	TGCAGCGTGGGAATAACAGGGACCGGGGAGCTGTTTTTT
.	many	TRBV7-8	TRBJ2-3	CASSNRDVDEDTQYF	TGTGCCAGCAGCAACCGGGACGTGGACGAGGATACGCAGTATTTT
.	many	TRBV5-1	TRBJ2-5	CASSLGLGAGTQETQYF	TGCGCCAGCAGCTTGGGATTGGGGGCTGGGACACAAGAGACCCAGTACTTC
.	many	TRBV11-2	TRBJ2-3	CASSLGRATDTQYF	TGTGCCAGCAGCTTAGGCCGGGCCACAGATACGCAGTATTTT
.	.	TRBV4-2	TRBJ1-1	CASSQVRGIGFF	TGTGCCAGCAGCCAAGTCCGGGGAATTGGTTTCTTT
.	medium-sized	TRBV12-3/TRBV12-4	TRBJ1-1	CASSTAQHRENTEAFF	TGTGCCAGCAGTACAGCCCAGCACAGGGAGAACACTGAAGCTTTCTTT
TRBD2	many	TRBV28	TRBJ2-3	CASSRTSGRNTQYF	TGTGCCAGCAGCCGGACTAGCGGGAGAAATACGCAGTATTTT
TRBD1	many	TRBV7-8	TRBJ2-7	CASSSLGQIGDYEQYF	TGTGCCAGCAGCTCACTGGGACAGATCGGAGACTACGAGCAGTACTTC
.	many	TRBV5-4	TRBJ2-7	CASSLDPPGLNMYEQYF	TGTGCCAGCAGCTTGGATCCGCCAGGACTAAATATGTACGAGCAGTACTTC
TRBD2	many	TRBV15	TRBJ2-1	CATSSVAGPYNEQFF	TGTGCCACCAGCAGTGTAGCGGGGCCTTACAATGAGCAGTTCTTC
.	many	TRBV27	TRBJ2-3	CASSLAAGDTQYF	TGTGCCAGCAGTTTAGCGGCTGGAGATACGCAGTATTTT
TRBD1	many	TRBV11-2	TRBJ2-6	CASSHGQGVSGANVLTF	TGTGCCAGCAGCCACGGACAGGGGGTCTCCGGGGCCAACGTCCTGACTTTC
TRBD2	.	TRBV7-6	TRBJ2-3	CASSKAGGTDTQYF	TGTGCCAGCAGCAAAGCGGGAGGCACAGATACGCAGTATTTT
TRBD2	many	TRBV11-3	TRBJ2-1	CASSLVLAGPSYNEQFF	TGTGCCAGCAGCTTAGTACTAGCGGGACCATCCTACAATGAGCAGTTCTTC
.	many	TRBV7-9	TRBJ1-1	CASSLSGPNTEAFF	TGTGCCAGCAGCTTATCAGGGCCGAACACTGAAGCTTTCTTT
.	many	TRBV29-1	TRBJ1-1	CSVSDRMNTEAFF	TGCAGCGTTTCGGACAGAATGAACACTGAAGCTTTCTTT
.	many	TRBV9	TRBJ2-7	CASSVGQMPYEQYF	TGTGCCAGCAGCGTAGGGCAGATGCCCTACGAGCAGTACTTC
.	many	TRBV7-2	TRBJ1-2	CASSLVAGIYGYTF	TGTGCCAGCAGCTTAGTGGCAGGGATCTATGGCTACACCTTC
.	.	TRBV12-3/TRBV12-4	TRBJ2-3	CASSMRQLPADTQYF	TGTGCCAGCAGTATGAGACAGCTGCCGGCGGATACGCAGTATTTT
.	once	TRBV19	TRBJ2-3	CASRKLRDSDTQYF	TGTGCCAGTAGAAAACTGCGGGACTCAGATACGCAGTATTTT
.	.	TRBV2	TRBJ2-5	CASSGVDQETQYF	TGTGCCAGCTCCGGGGTAGACCAAGAGACCCAGTACTTC
.	many	TRBV28	TRBJ1-3	CASSLPGPSGNTIYF	TGTGCCAGCAGTTTACCAGGGCCCTCTGGAAACACCATATATTTT
TRBD1	many	TRBV6-5	TRBJ2-7	CASSRYGTGAYEQYF	TGTGCCAGCAGCCGATACGGGACAGGGGCCTACGAGCAGTACTTC
TRBD2	many	TRBV28	TRBJ2-5	CASSFHSGRAQETQYF	TGTGCCAGCAGTTTCCATAGCGGGAGGGCCCAAGAGACCCAGTACTTC
.	many	TRBV28	TRBJ2-1	CASSLLSRDRGNEQFF	TGTGCCAGCAGTTTATTATCCAGGGACCGGGGCAATGAGCAGTTCTTC